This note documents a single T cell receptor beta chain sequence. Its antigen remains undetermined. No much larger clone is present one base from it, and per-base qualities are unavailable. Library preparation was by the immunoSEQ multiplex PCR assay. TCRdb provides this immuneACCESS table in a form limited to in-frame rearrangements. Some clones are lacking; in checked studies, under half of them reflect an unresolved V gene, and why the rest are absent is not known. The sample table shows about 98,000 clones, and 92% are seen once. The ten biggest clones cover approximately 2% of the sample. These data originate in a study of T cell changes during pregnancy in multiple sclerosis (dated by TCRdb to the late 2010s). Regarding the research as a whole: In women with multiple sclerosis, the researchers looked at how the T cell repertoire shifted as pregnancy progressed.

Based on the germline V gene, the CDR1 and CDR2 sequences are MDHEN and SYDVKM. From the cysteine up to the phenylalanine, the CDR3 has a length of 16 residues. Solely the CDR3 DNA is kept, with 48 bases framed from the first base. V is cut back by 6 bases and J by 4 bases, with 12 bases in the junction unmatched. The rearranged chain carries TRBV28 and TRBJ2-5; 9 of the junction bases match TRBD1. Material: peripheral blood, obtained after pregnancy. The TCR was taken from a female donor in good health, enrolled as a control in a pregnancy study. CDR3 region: CASRGDRERRGETQYF. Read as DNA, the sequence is TGTGCCAGCAGAGGGGACAGGGAAAGAAGAGGAGAGACCCAGTACTTC.